Below, 26 T cell receptor beta chains from the same sample are listed, as sequenced in a study of blood T cell repertoires in COVID-19. Sequenced by immunoSEQ multiplex PCR; TCRdb stores in-frame clones only, minus some. In the table there are approximately 280,000 clones, approximately 90% of which are singletons. The sample consisted of peripheral blood. The receptors stem from a man between 40 and 49 years old with acute or convalescent COVID-19.

The rearrangement joins TRBV6-5 to TRBJ1-6, with 11 bases fitting TRBD1. Germline V gene data show CDR1 as MNHEY and CDR2 as SVGAGI. The CDR3 consists of 14 residues. Germline trimming cut 7 bases from V and 14 bases from J; bases unmatched to any gene: 10. CDR3 sequence reads: CASKGGQGVWALHF. DNA of the CDR3: TGTGCCAGCAAAGGGGGACAGGGGGTATGGGCCCTCCACTTT.

V is TRBV19 and J is TRBJ1-2; D perhaps matches TRBD1 (6 bases). In germline, CDR1 is LNHDA, CDR2 SQIVND (reference sequence). V gave up 8 bases and J gave up 2 bases, with 24 bases separating them. The CDR3 contains 17 residues. The CDR3 spells CASCTSSSGGANYGYTF. CDR3 DNA: TGTGCCAGTTGTACATCTTCGTCGGGGGGCGCGAACTATGGCTACACCTTC. The whole variable domain, remainder taken from reference TRBV19 and TRBJ1-2, is DGGITQSPKYLFRKEGQNVTLSCEQNLNHDAMYWYRQDPGQGLRLIYYSQIVNDFQKGDIAEGYSVSREKKESFPLTVTSAQKNPTAFYLCASCTSSSGGANYGYTFGSGTRLTVV.

The chain has TRBV2 and TRBJ1-2, with 10 bases lining up with TRBD1. Unmatched junction bases numbered 5, after V lost 6 bases and J lost 1 base. Germline V gene data show CDR1 as SNHLY and CDR2 as FYNNEI. The CDR3 length is 15 residues. The CDR3 DNA reads as TGTGCCAGCAGCTTGACAGGGGGCGATAACTATGGCTACACCTTC. It codes for CASSLTGGDNYGYTF.

This chain uses TRBV6-6 with TRBJ2-7; weak D call: TRBD1 (7 bases). The V end was cut by 2 bases, the J end by 6 bases, with 11 bases between. Germline V gene lookup returns CDR1 MNHNY and CDR2 SVGAGI (reference sequence). The CDR3 is 13 amino acids. The CDR3 DNA is TGTGCCAGCAGTTACGTTCAGGGGGGCGAGCAGTACTTC. It encodes CASSYVQGGEQYF.

The table lists this clone with a count of one. The chain joins TRBV5-1 to TRBJ1-3; the match to TRBD1 covers 9 bases. The germline V gene encodes CDR1 SGHRS and CDR2 YFSETQ. J gave up 2 bases and V 5 bases, and 11 bases lay outside the gene matches. The CDR3 runs to 17 residues. DNA for the CDR3: TGCGCCAGCAGTGGAGGACAGGGGACCGCTGCTGGAAACACCATATATTTT. Amino acid sequence: CASSGGQGTAAGNTIYF.

J is TRBJ2-4 and V is TRBV7-2, with 7 bases matching TRBD1. The CDR3 runs 13 residues. The germline V gene encodes CDR1 SGHTA and CDR2 FQGNSA. The trim removed 5 bases at V and 3 bases at J, leaving 1 base unmatched. DNA for the CDR3: TGTGCCAGCAGCCGGGACAGCAAAAACATTCAGTACTTC. Protein sequence: CASSRDSKNIQYF.

The genes are TRBV18 and TRBJ1-4; possibly TRBD1 for D (5 bases). Trimming took 6 bases from V and 6 from J, leaving 17 bases between them. CDR3 length: 15 amino acids. CDR1 is KGHSH and CDR2 is LQKENI in the germline V gene. This CDR3 is CASSTSGGADEKLFF. In nucleotides, the CDR3 is TGTGCCAGCTCCACCTCAGGAGGGGCGGATGAAAAACTGTTTTTT.

This chain uses TRBV5-1 with TRBJ1-6, with TRBD1 matching 10 bases. The CDR3 is 15 amino acids. V lost 4 bases, J lost 9 bases, and 7 bases stayed unmatched. In germline, CDR1 is SGHRS, CDR2 YFSETQ. The CDR3 is CASSVGQGSFSPLHF. Written as DNA, the CDR3 is TGCGCCAGCAGCGTGGGACAGGGGAGTTTTTCACCCCTCCACTTT.

The chain links TRBV30 to TRBJ1-6; 9 bases align to TRBD1. This CDR3 region has 14 residues. The J segment lost 7 bases and the V segment lost 4 bases, leaving 5 bases of the junction unmatched. Germline V gene data show CDR1 as GTSNPN and CDR2 as SVGIG (reference sequence). CDR3: CAWNRGRGNSPLHF. The CDR3 DNA reads as TGTGCCTGGAACAGGGGGCGCGGAAATTCACCCCTCCACTTT.

This rearrangement joins TRBV10-3 to TRBJ1-1; D is perhaps TRBD1 (5 bases). This CDR3 comprises 13 residues. CDR1 ENHRY and CDR2 SYGVKD come from the germline V gene. Trimming took off 4 bases at V and 8 bases at J, with 14 bases between the two ends. The CDR3: CAISGPGRVEAFF. Written as DNA, the CDR3 is TGTGCCATCAGTGGCCCAGGCAGGGTAGAAGCTTTCTTT.

This clone turned up a few times. The chain is built from TRBV6-5 and TRBJ2-1; TRBD1 matches at 7 bases. The germline gives CDR1 MNHEY, CDR2 SVGAGI. Trimming cost V 6 bases and J 9 bases; bases outside gene matches: 11. The CDR3 sequence is 14 residues long. The CDR3 spells CASRTGTAYGEQFF. CDR3 in DNA: TGTGCCAGCAGGACCGGGACAGCCTACGGTGAGCAGTTCTTC.

The rearrangement links TRBV9 to TRBJ1-2; maybe TRBD1 (5 bases). Deletions cut 6 bases from V and 4 bases from J, with 22 bases between. Germline lookup yields CDR1 SGDLS and CDR2 YYNGEE. The CDR3 sequence is 16 residues long. CDR3 residues: CASTGEGAGKGYGYTF. DNA of the CDR3: TGTGCCAGCACGGGGGAAGGAGCCGGGAAGGGCTATGGCTACACCTTC.

This clone showed up just a few times. The gene calls are TRBV6-5 and TRBJ1-1; no reliable D call. V shed 2 bases and J shed 3 bases, with 16 bases lying between them. The germline CDR1 and CDR2 sequences are MNHEY and SVGAGI. The CDR3 is 16 amino acids. CDR3 DNA: TGTGCCAGCAGTTACGCGGGTCGTTTAAGGGACACTGAAGCTTTCTTT. This codes for CASSYAGRLRDTEAFF.

This clone showed up just once. V is TRBV2 and J is TRBJ2-7, with TRBD1 identical over 8 bases. Germline lookup yields CDR1 SNHLY and CDR2 FYNNEI. There are 14 residues in the CDR3. The V gene end was trimmed by 4 bases and the J gene end by 2 bases; junction bases not matched to a gene: 4. CDR3 in DNA: TGTGCCAGCAGTGGACAGGGGTCGGCCTACGAGCAGTACTTC. It encodes CASSGQGSAYEQYF.

This clone was detected only once. This chain connects TRBV15 to TRBJ2-1, with D uncertain. Trimming cost V 4 bases and J 2 bases, with 6 bases left between them. CDR3 length: 13 amino acids. In germline, CDR1 is LNHNV, CDR2 YYDKDF (reference sequence). The CDR3 region is CATSITPYNEQFF. DNA of the CDR3: TGTGCCACCAGCATTACTCCCTACAATGAGCAGTTCTTC.

This clone was counted a single time. The chain employs TRBV2 and TRBJ2-1; a possible D gene is TRBD1 (5 bases). This CDR3 contains 14 residues. Germline values: CDR1 SNHLY, CDR2 FYNNEI. V lost 5 bases to trimming and J lost 6 bases, with 14 bases between them. The CDR3 DNA sequence: TGTGCCAGCAGTTGGGGCCCAAACGGCAATGAGCAGTTCTTC. Its translation is CASSWGPNGNEQFF.

The rearrangement joins TRBV5-1 to TRBJ2-3; TRBD2 might be the D (5 bases). Trimming took off 4 bases at V and 3 bases at J, with 12 bases between the two ends. This CDR3 spans 14 amino acids. CDR1 is SGHRS and CDR2 is YFSETQ in the germline V gene. The CDR3 nucleotides are TGCGCCAGCAGCCTCATTGGGGAGACAGATACGCAGTATTTT. Its protein is CASSLIGETDTQYF. The whole variable domain, remainder taken from reference TRBV5-1 and TRBJ2-3, is KAGVTQTPRYLIKTRGQQVTLSCSPISGHRSVSWYQQTPGQGLQFLFEYFSETQRNKGNFPGRFSGRQFSNSRSEMNVSTLELGDSALYLCASSLIGETDTQYFGPGTRLTVL.

This clone occurred a few times. The chain couples TRBV12-2 to TRBJ2-7; TRBD1, the table's D call, was not compared with the DNA. TRBV12-2 is recorded as a pseudogene. The CDR3 has 13 amino acids. CDR3 amino acids: CAGAGEGAYEQYF. The CDR3 DNA reads TGTGCAGGCGCCGGAGAAGGGGCCTACGAGCAGTACTTC.

This chain links TRBV15 with TRBJ1-5; 7 nucleotides align to TRBD1. J gave up 1 base and V 6 bases, and 9 bases lay outside the gene matches. From germline, CDR1 is LNHNV and CDR2 YYDKDF (reference sequence). CDR3 length: 16 residues. The CDR3 spells CATRNRTGGSNQPQHF. As DNA, the CDR3 is TGTGCCACCAGAAACCGGACAGGCGGGAGCAATCAGCCCCAGCATTTT. Drawing the rest from reference TRBV15 and TRBJ1-5, the complete variable domain is DAMVIQNPRYQVTQFGKPVTLSCSQTLNHNVMYWYQQKSSQAPKLLFHYYDKDFNNEADTPDNFQSRRPNTSFCFLDIRSPGLGDTAMYLCATRNRTGGSNQPQHFGDGTRLSIL.

This clone was seen a handful of times. V usage is TRBV6-5 and J usage is TRBJ1-5, with D perhaps TRBD1 (5 bases). The CDR3 runs to 13 residues. CDR1 is MNHEY, CDR2 SVGAGI, per germline. The ends were cut back, 5 bases at V and 6 bases at J, with 11 bases in the middle. The CDR3 loop reads CASSIRGGQPQHF. The CDR3 region has the DNA TGTGCCAGCAGTATACGGGGGGGTCAGCCCCAGCATTTT.

This clone was counted a few times. CDR3 DNA sequence: TGTGCCTGGAGTTGGGGCAACACCGGGGAGCTGTTTTTT. This sequence encodes CAWSWGNTGELFF. V usage is TRBV30 and J usage is TRBJ2-2; maybe TRBD1 (5 bases). CDR3 size: 13 residues. Per germline, CDR1 GTSNPN and CDR2 SVGIG (reference sequence). Trimming took off 2 bases at V and 2 bases at J, with 6 bases between the two ends.

The chain links TRBV5-5 to TRBJ1-1, with D unclear. The CDR3 has 13 residues. Germline values: CDR1 SGHKS, CDR2 YYEKEE (reference sequence). The V end lost 0 bases, the J end lost 6 bases, and 9 bases lay between the germline ends. The CDR3 protein is CASSLGHVAEAFF. The CDR3 DNA is TGTGCCAGCAGCTTGGGACATGTGGCTGAAGCTTTCTTT.

The V and J genes are TRBV2 and TRBJ1-6; TRBD1 is a possible D gene (5 bases). Germline loops: CDR1 SNHLY, CDR2 FYNNEI. This CDR3 is built from 13 residues. Trimming took off 4 bases at V and 8 bases at J, with 9 bases between the two ends. The chain's CDR3 is CASSAGEYSPLHF. CDR3 DNA: TGTGCCAGCAGTGCGGGGGAGTATTCACCCCTCCACTTT.

The gene calls are TRBV7-3 and TRBJ2-2, with D possibly being TRBD2 (5 bases). The CDR3 runs to 16 residues. Trimming stripped 5 bases from V and 4 bases from J, with 17 bases between. Looked up from germline, CDR1 is SGHTA and CDR2 is FQGTGA. In DNA, the CDR3 is TGTGCCAGCAGCCCACGGGAAATAGCTCGCACCGGGGAGCTGTTTTTT. This gives the protein CASSPREIARTGELFF.

This clone was observed a single time. The chain links TRBV13 to TRBJ2-7, with D perhaps TRBD2 (7 bases). The V end lost 2 bases, the J end lost 0 bases, and 11 bases lay between the germline ends. Germline CDR1 and CDR2: PRHDT and FYEKMQ (reference sequence). CDR3 length: 15 residues. The CDR3 sequence: CASSLRRGRSYEQYF. CDR3 DNA: TGTGCCAGCAGCTTAAGGCGGGGGCGCTCCTACGAGCAGTACTTC.

J is TRBJ1-3 and V is TRBV7-9; D remains unclear. Trimming removed 5 bases at V and 2 bases at J, with 10 bases between. The CDR3 covers 14 residues. Germline-derived CDR1 and CDR2 are SEHNR and FQNEAQ (reference sequence). CDR3 sequence (DNA): TGTGCCAGCAGCACACAAGATCCTGGAAACACCATATATTTT. It specifies CASSTQDPGNTIYF.